The present T cell receptor (beta chain) was sequenced within a study of blood T cell repertoires in COVID-19. Study details: In each case, the material was cDNA or gDNA derived from T cells, B-cell-depleted T cells, or PBMCs.

In the original processing: Amplification of reference gene primers provided the estimated nucleated cell counts. Sequenced by immunoSEQ multiplex PCR; TCRdb stores in-frame clones only, minus some. The V and J calls and the clone size are those of that table, but D and trimming were determined from the DNA. The sample yields roughly 200,000 clones, roughly four fifths seen once. The study drew participants aged about 18 to 90 years from 20 to 30 US areas. Germline V gene data show CDR1 as MNHEY and CDR2 as SMNVEV (reference sequence). The CDR3 spans 15 residues. J was trimmed by 2 bases and V by 5 bases; bases with no gene match: 7.

V usage is TRBV27 and J usage is TRBJ1-2; 8 positions agree with TRBD1. Sequencing was carried out using PBMCs or T cells enriched from blood (not recorded which). This TCR was recovered from a man aged 35 to 55 who had recovered from COVID-19. This chain's CDR3 is CASSRTGWENYGYTF. CDR3 nucleotides: TGTGCCAGCAGTAGGACAGGGTGGGAGAACTATGGCTACACCTTC.